Presented here are 28 T cell receptor beta chains from one specimen sequenced in a study of OX40 agonist ivuxolimab in advanced cancers. Sequencing was performed with immunoSEQ multiplex PCR; in TCRdb, only in-frame clones are kept and a portion is missing. The data contain tens of thousands of clones, 80% to 90% of them singletons. The material sequenced was CD4+ or CD8+ T cells sorted from blood, taken in a trial of the OX40 agonist ivuxolimab. These receptor sequences come from an adult with an advanced solid tumor such as melanoma, head and neck, liver or kidney cancer.

The chain is built from TRBV18 and TRBJ2-1; D is uncertain. This CDR3 region has 15 residues. The V gene lost 1 base and the J gene lost 3 bases, with 10 bases spanning the gap. The V gene's germline CDR1 is KGHSH and CDR2 LQKENI. This CDR3 is CASSPRGNGYNEQFF. The CDR3 bases are TGTGCCAGCTCACCACGGGGAAATGGCTACAATGAGCAGTTCTTC.

This chain joins TRBV7-6 and TRBJ2-3; D might be TRBD2 (5 bases). The V gene lost 7 bases and the J gene lost 5 bases, with 13 bases spanning the gap. The length of the CDR3 is 13 residues. Germline CDR1 is SGHVS and CDR2 is FNYEAQ. The chain's CDR3 is CASTPRTGDTQYF. Here the CDR3 DNA reads TGTGCCAGCACCCCAAGGACTGGAGATACGCAGTATTTT. Complete variable domain (other parts from reference TRBV7-6 and TRBJ2-3): GAGVSQSPRYKVTKRGQDVALRCDPISGHVSLYWYRQALGQGPEFLTYFNYEAQQDKSGLPNDRFSAERPEGSISTLTIQRTEQRDSAMYRCASTPRTGDTQYFGPGTRLTVL.

The chain combines TRBV28 with TRBJ1-1; 7 nucleotides align to TRBD1. The V gene's germline CDR1 is MDHEN and CDR2 SYDVKM. V dropped 5 bases and J dropped 4; count of bases not matched to a gene: 7. The length of the CDR3 is 14 residues. The CDR3 coding sequence is TGTGCCAGCAGTCTCAGGGGACAGACCACTGAAGCTTTCTTT. This sequence encodes CASSLRGQTTEAFF. Combining the CDR3 with reference TRBV28 and TRBJ1-1 gives the whole variable domain DVKVTQSSRYLVKRTGEKVFLECVQDMDHENMFWYRQDPGLGLRLIYFSYDVKMKEKGDIPEGYSVSREKKERFSLILESASTNQTSMYLCASSLRGQTTEAFFGQGTRLTVV.

The sample holds one count of this clone. This chain joins TRBV2 and TRBJ2-3, with a tentative D call TRBD1 (5 bases). Per germline, CDR1 SNHLY and CDR2 FYNNEI. V lost 6 bases and J 2 bases, leaving 18 bases between the germline ends. There are 16 residues in the CDR3. CDR3 sequence (DNA): TGTGCCAGCAGCGATACATCTGGGGCTTCCACAGATACGCAGTATTTT. It yields the protein CASSDTSGASTDTQYF. The full variable domain, with the rest looked up from reference TRBV2 and TRBJ2-3, is EPEVTQTPSHQVTQMGQEVILRCVPISNHLYFYWYRQILGQKVEFLVSFYNNEISEKSEIFDDQFSVERPDGSNFTLKIRSTKLEDSAMYFCASSDTSGASTDTQYFGPGTRLTVL.

This chain joins TRBV4-1 and TRBJ2-5; D call uncertain. Looked up from germline, CDR1 is MGHRA and CDR2 is YSYEKL. V lost 0 bases and J lost 3, with 8 bases in between. The CDR3 extends over 14 amino acids. The CDR3 coding sequence is TGCGCCAGCAGCCAAGATGGGTGGAAAGAGACCCAGTACTTC. Translation: CASSQDGWKETQYF.

The chain carries TRBV27 and TRBJ2-1; 11 nucleotides match TRBD2. J was trimmed by 0 bases and V by 4 bases; bases with no gene match: 11. Germline assignment: CDR1 MNHEY and CDR2 SMNVEV (reference sequence). There are 19 residues in the CDR3. CDR3 nucleotide sequence: TGTGCCAGCAGTTCAGCTAGCGGGAGGTTAAAGAGCTCCTACAATGAGCAGTTCTTC. Amino acid sequence: CASSSASGRLKSSYNEQFF.

The V call is TRBV19, the J call TRBJ1-1, with D unclear. In germline, CDR1 is LNHDA, CDR2 SQIVND (reference sequence). This CDR3 is 13 amino acids long. The ends were cut back, 6 bases at V and 1 base at J, with 9 bases in the middle. The CDR3 DNA follows: TGTGCCAGTAGAACCGGGAGGAACACTGAAGCTTTCTTT. Translating gives CASRTGRNTEAFF.

The V and J genes are TRBV28 and TRBJ1-5; 7 nucleotides align to TRBD1. The germline V gene has CDR1 MDHEN and CDR2 SYDVKM. This CDR3 is built from 14 residues. The trim removed 6 bases at V and 5 bases at J, leaving 7 bases unmatched. CDR3 loop: CASREGGSYQPQHF. For the CDR3, the DNA is TGTGCCAGCAGGGAAGGGGGCTCTTATCAGCCCCAGCATTTT.

The chain is built from TRBV7-9 and TRBJ1-1; 7 positions match TRBD1. This CDR3 comprises 14 residues. The V gene end was trimmed by 3 bases and the J gene end by 2 bases; junction bases not matched to a gene: 3. CDR1 is SEHNR, CDR2 FQNEAQ, per germline (reference sequence). This chain's CDR3 is CASSFAGGNTEAFF. Here the CDR3 DNA reads TGTGCCAGCAGCTTTGCAGGGGGAAACACTGAAGCTTTCTTT. The complete variable domain, with remaining parts taken from reference TRBV7-9 and TRBJ1-1, reads DTGVSQNPRHKITKRGQNVTFRCDPISEHNRLYWYRQTLGQGPEFLTYFQNEAQLEKSRLLSDRFSAERPKGSFSTLEIQRTEQGDSAMYLCASSFAGGNTEAFFGQGTRLTVV.

This sequence joins TRBV19 and TRBJ1-5; tentatively, D is TRBD1 (5 bases). Germline-derived CDR1 and CDR2 are LNHDA and SQIVND (reference sequence). The germline V and J ends were trimmed by 7 bases and 4 bases, with 14 bases remaining between them. This CDR3 spans 14 amino acids. Here the CDR3 reads CASTLFGGNQPQHF. As DNA, the CDR3 is TGTGCCAGTACCCTATTCGGGGGAAATCAGCCCCAGCATTTT.

This clone came up once. This chain connects TRBV5-1 to TRBJ1-4, with D unresolved. Germline V gene sequence: CDR1 SGHRS, CDR2 YFSETQ. Trimming shortened V by 0 bases and J by 4 bases, and 10 bases separated the two germline ends. CDR3 size: 15 residues. CDR3 loop: CASSLGAGYNEKLFF. The CDR3 nucleotides read TGCGCCAGCAGCTTGGGAGCGGGGTATAATGAAAAACTGTTTTTT. The variable domain in full, completed from reference TRBV5-1 and TRBJ1-4, reads KAGVTQTPRYLIKTRGQQVTLSCSPISGHRSVSWYQQTPGQGLQFLFEYFSETQRNKGNFPGRFSGRQFSNSRSEMNVSTLELGDSALYLCASSLGAGYNEKLFFGSGTQLSVL.

The gene calls are TRBV4-1 and TRBJ2-2, with no clear D. The CDR3 is 15 residues long. CDR1 is MGHRA, CDR2 YSYEKL, per germline. V shed 4 bases and J shed 4 bases, with 13 bases lying between them. CDR3 in amino acids: CASSRLWPPTGELFF. In DNA, the CDR3 is TGCGCCAGCAGCCGATTGTGGCCACCCACCGGGGAGCTGTTTTTT.

The chain has TRBV6-5 and TRBJ1-1; D is uncertain. V was trimmed by 6 bases and J by 1 base, leaving 15 bases between them. There are 15 residues in the CDR3. Germline V gene data show CDR1 as MNHEY and CDR2 as SVGAGI. CDR3 loop: CASRSRGRSNTEAFF. DNA for the CDR3: TGTGCCAGCAGGAGCAGAGGACGGTCGAACACTGAAGCTTTCTTT.

This clone was detected once. The chain recombines TRBV5-4 with TRBJ1-3; D is perhaps TRBD1 (5 bases). Germline assignment: CDR1 SGHNT and CDR2 YYREEE (reference sequence). The V and J ends lost 3 bases and 1 base respectively, with 14 bases between them. CDR3 length: 16 residues. The CDR3 DNA follows: TGTGCCAGCAGCTCCCAGGGTGAACTATCTGGAAACACCATATATTTT. This codes for CASSSQGELSGNTIYF.

J is TRBJ2-6 and V is TRBV6-6; no clear D. The CDR3 consists of 14 residues. The germline CDR1 and CDR2 sequences are MNHNY and SVGAGI (reference sequence). Trimming cost V 4 bases and J 3 bases, with 7 bases left between them. CDR3 loop: CASSFRHGANVLTF. CDR3 coding DNA: TGTGCCAGCAGTTTCCGTCATGGGGCCAACGTCCTGACTTTC.

The chain joins TRBV19 to TRBJ1-1; D uncertain. The CDR3 runs to 13 residues. Germline V gives CDR1 LNHDA, CDR2 SQIVND (reference sequence). Trimming took 3 bases from V and 1 from J, leaving 6 bases between them. DNA for the CDR3: TGTGCCAGTAGTATTGGGCAGAACACTGAAGCTTTCTTT. Residues: CASSIGQNTEAFF.

This chain uses TRBV4-1 with TRBJ1-6, with D uncertain. Trimming pared 0 bases from V and 0 bases from J, leaving 6 bases between. There are 16 residues in the CDR3. CDR1 MGHRA and CDR2 YSYEKL come from the germline V gene. The CDR3 DNA follows: TGCGCCAGCAGCCAAGAGGCGAGCTCCTATAATTCACCCCTCCACTTT. This translates into CASSQEASSYNSPLHF.

The chain carries TRBV6-6 and TRBJ2-1, with unresolved D. This CDR3 is 11 amino acids long. Germline CDR1 and CDR2: MNHNY and SVGAGI (reference sequence). Trimming pared 2 bases from V and 6 bases from J, leaving 2 bases between. CDR3 coding DNA: TGTGCCAGCAGTTACGGCAATGAGCAGTTCTTC. Translating gives CASSYGNEQFF.

The chain employs TRBV9 and TRBJ2-7; D not certain. Germline CDR1 and CDR2: SGDLS and YYNGEE. The V gene lost 1 base and the J gene lost 2 bases, with 13 bases spanning the gap. The CDR3 runs to 15 residues. The CDR3, as DNA: TGTGCCAGCAGCGTACTTCGGCTTTTGACCTACGAGCAGTACTTC. Protein product: CASSVLRLLTYEQYF.

CDR3 sequence reads: CASSPQGRNTEAFF. The CDR3 DNA is TGTGCCAGCAGTCCCCAGGGAAGGAACACTGAAGCTTTCTTT. J is TRBJ1-1 and V is TRBV27, with D perhaps TRBD1 (5 bases). V lost 5 bases and J lost 1, with 11 bases in between. This CDR3 region has 14 residues. Germline V CDR1 and CDR2: MNHEY, SMNVEV (reference sequence).

The table lists this clone with a few counts. The rearrangement joins TRBV6-5 to TRBJ1-6; TRBD1 matches at 8 bases. Germline loops: CDR1 MNHEY, CDR2 SVGAGI. CDR3 length: 15 amino acids. V trimming: 5 bases; J trimming: 7 bases; junction bases outside the gene matches: 7. This CDR3 is CASSAGDRRNSPLHF. The CDR3 DNA reads TGTGCCAGCAGTGCCGGGGACAGGAGGAATTCACCCCTCCACTTT.

This chain links TRBV2 with TRBJ1-6; no firm D call. Deletions cut 7 bases from V and 6 bases from J, with 13 bases between. The CDR3 is made up of 14 amino acids. Germline CDR1 SNHLY, CDR2 FYNNEI. The CDR3 DNA is TGTGCCAGCACGGCACTGACGTCTAATTCACCCCTCCACTTT. It yields the protein CASTALTSNSPLHF. The full variable domain, rest sourced from reference TRBV2 and TRBJ1-6, is EPEVTQTPSHQVTQMGQEVILRCVPISNHLYFYWYRQILGQKVEFLVSFYNNEISEKSEIFDDQFSVERPDGSNFTLKIRSTKLEDSAMYFCASTALTSNSPLHFGNGTRLTVT.

The rearrangement joins TRBV7-8 to TRBJ2-3; no clear D gene. The CDR3 spans 16 residues. Trimming cost V 0 bases and J 4 bases, with 14 bases left between them. Germline V gene lookup returns CDR1 SGHVS and CDR2 FQNEAQ. The CDR3 DNA reads as TGTGCCAGCAGCTTAGCGTTCGACCTGGGCGCAGATACGCAGTATTTT. Amino acids: CASSLAFDLGADTQYF.

V usage is TRBV5-5 and J usage is TRBJ2-2; 9 bases agree with TRBD1. The V and J ends lost 4 bases and 6 bases, in that order; junction bases with no gene match: 7. The CDR3 sequence is 15 residues long. Germline CDR1 and CDR2: SGHKS and YYEKEE (reference sequence). As DNA, the CDR3 is TGTGCCAGCAGCATCCGGGACAGGGTGGCCGGGGAGCTGTTTTTT. Encoded protein: CASSIRDRVAGELFF.

This clone has only one observation. CDR3 loop: CASSAQAVGTEAFF. As DNA, the CDR3 is TGCGCCAGCAGCGCCCAGGCTGTCGGGACTGAAGCTTTCTTT. The genes are TRBV5-1 and TRBJ1-1; D gene uncertain. Trimming cost V 4 bases and J 5 bases, with 15 bases left between them. The germline gives CDR1 SGHRS, CDR2 YFSETQ. The CDR3 runs 14 residues.

CDR3 DNA: TGTGCCAGCATACTTGGACGGGCTAGAGAGACCCAGTACTTC. Translation: CASILGRARETQYF. The chain combines TRBV7-2 with TRBJ2-5; D not certain. The ends were cut back, 7 bases at V and 4 bases at J, with 16 bases in the middle. Germline-derived CDR1 and CDR2 are SGHTA and FQGNSA. This CDR3 spans 14 amino acids.

The V gene is TRBV28, the J gene TRBJ1-5; weak D call: TRBD1 (5 bases). The CDR3 runs to 14 residues. Germline CDR1 is MDHEN and CDR2 is SYDVKM. Trimming took off 5 bases at V and 2 bases at J, with 10 bases between the two ends. CDR3: CASSPGTGNQPQHF. The DNA for the CDR3 is TGTGCCAGCAGTCCAGGGACCGGCAATCAGCCCCAGCATTTT.

This sequence joins TRBV27 and TRBJ1-2, with TRBD1 as a possible D gene (5 bases). In germline, CDR1 is MNHEY, CDR2 SMNVEV (reference sequence). This CDR3 is 16 amino acids long. The ends were cut back, 4 bases at V and 5 bases at J, with 20 bases in the middle. The CDR3 DNA is TGTGCCAGCAGTTCTAGATGGCGACAGCGCTTGTATGGCTACACCTTC. Residues: CASSSRWRQRLYGYTF.